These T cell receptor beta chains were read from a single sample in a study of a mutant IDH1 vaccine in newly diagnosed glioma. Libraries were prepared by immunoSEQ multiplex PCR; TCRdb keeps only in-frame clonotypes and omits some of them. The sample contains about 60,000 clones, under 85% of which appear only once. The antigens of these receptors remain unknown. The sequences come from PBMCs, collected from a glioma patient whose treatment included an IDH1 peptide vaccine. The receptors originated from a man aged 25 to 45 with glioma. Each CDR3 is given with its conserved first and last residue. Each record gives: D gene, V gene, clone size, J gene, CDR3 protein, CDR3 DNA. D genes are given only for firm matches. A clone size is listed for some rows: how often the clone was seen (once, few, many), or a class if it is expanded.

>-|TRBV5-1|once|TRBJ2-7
CASRSTGSSYEQYF
TGCGCCAGCAGGTCAACAGGGAGTTCGTACGAGCAGTACTTC
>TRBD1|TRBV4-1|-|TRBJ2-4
CASSRLTGGIGLAKNIQYF
TGCGCCAGCAGCCGACTGACAGGGGGCATAGGACTAGCCAAAAACATTCAGTACTTC
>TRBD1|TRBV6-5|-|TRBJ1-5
CASSARQGHNQPQHF
TGTGCCAGCAGTGCCCGACAGGGGCACAATCAGCCCCAGCATTTT
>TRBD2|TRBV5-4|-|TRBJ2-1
CASSFTSGSSYNEQFF
TGTGCCAGCAGCTTTACTAGCGGGAGTTCCTACAATGAGCAGTTCTTC
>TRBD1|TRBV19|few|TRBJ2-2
CASRIDRANTGELFF
TGTGCCAGTAGGATCGACAGGGCGAACACCGGGGAGCTGTTTTTT
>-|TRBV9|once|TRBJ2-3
CASSVEGVGALGTDTQYF
TGTGCCAGCAGCGTAGAGGGGGTTGGAGCTCTCGGCACAGATACGCAGTATTTT
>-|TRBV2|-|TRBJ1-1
CASRGGAEAFF
TGTGCCAGCAGGGGGGGGGCTGAAGCTTTCTTT
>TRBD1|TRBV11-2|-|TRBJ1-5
CASSLGQGERWPQHF
TGTGCCAGCAGCTTGGGACAGGGGGAGAGATGGCCCCAGCATTTT
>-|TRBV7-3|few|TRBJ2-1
CASKGSGDEQFF
TGTGCCAGCAAGGGGAGCGGCGATGAGCAGTTCTTC
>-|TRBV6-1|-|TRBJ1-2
CASSEWLFYGYTF
TGTGCCAGCAGTGAATGGTTGTTCTATGGCTACACCTTC
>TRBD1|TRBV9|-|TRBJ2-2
CASSVSTGPTGELFF
TGTGCCAGCAGCGTATCGACAGGGCCCACCGGGGAGCTGTTTTTT
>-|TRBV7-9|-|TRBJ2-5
CASSTYRDEETQYF
TGTGCCAGCAGCACTTACAGGGATGAAGAGACCCAGTACTTC
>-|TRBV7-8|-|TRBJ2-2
CASSLFDTGELFF
TGTGCCAGCAGCTTATTCGACACCGGGGAGCTGTTTTTT
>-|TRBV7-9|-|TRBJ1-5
CASSLAHGYSNQPQHF
TGTGCCAGCAGCTTAGCCCATGGGTATAGCAATCAGCCCCAGCATTTT
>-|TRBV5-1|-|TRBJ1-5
CASSLGPNQPQHF
TGCGCCAGCAGCTTGGGCCCTAATCAGCCCCAGCATTTT
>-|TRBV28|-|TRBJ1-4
CASRPSREKLFF
TGTGCCAGCCGGCCTAGTCGGGAAAAACTGTTTTTT
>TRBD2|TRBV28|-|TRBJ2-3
CAIFRPGLAGTGTDTQYF
TGTGCCATCTTCCGACCGGGACTAGCTGGAACTGGCACAGATACGCAGTATTTT
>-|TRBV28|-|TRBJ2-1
CASSRGGNEQFF
TGTGCCAGCAGCAGGGGGGGCAATGAGCAGTTCTTC
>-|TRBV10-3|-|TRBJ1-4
CAIRTPDTEAGGKLFF
TGTGCCATCAGGACCCCGGACACGGAAGCCGGGGGAAAACTGTTTTTT
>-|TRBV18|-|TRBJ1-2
CASSPTAANYGYTF
TGTGCCAGCTCACCCACAGCAGCTAACTATGGCTACACCTTC
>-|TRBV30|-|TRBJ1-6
CAWSPRAYSPLHF
TGTGCCTGGAGTCCCCGGGCCTATTCACCCCTCCACTTT
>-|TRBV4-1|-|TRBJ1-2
CASSQQRYYGYTF
TGCGCCAGCAGCCAACAGCGATACTATGGCTACACCTTC
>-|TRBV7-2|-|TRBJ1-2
CASSLARRSSYGYTF
TGTGCCAGCAGCTTAGCGAGACGGAGCAGCTATGGCTACACCTTC
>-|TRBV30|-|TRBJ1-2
CAWTPGRHGYTF
TGTGCCTGGACCCCGGGGAGGCATGGCTACACCTTC
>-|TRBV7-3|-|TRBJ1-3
CAGASGNTIYF
TGTGCGGGGGCTTCGGGAAACACCATATATTTT
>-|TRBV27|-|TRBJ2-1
CASSSRQTLNNEQFF
TGTGCCAGCAGTTCCCGACAGACCCTAAACAATGAGCAGTTCTTC
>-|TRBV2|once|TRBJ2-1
CASSDPAGNNEQFF
TGTGCCAGCAGTGATCCAGCGGGCAACAATGAGCAGTTCTTC
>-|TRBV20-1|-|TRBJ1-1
CSPKEGHAFF
TGCAGTCCCAAGGAGGGGCACGCTTTCTTT
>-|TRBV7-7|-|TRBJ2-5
CASSFGGPNQETQYF
TGTGCCAGCAGCTTTGGTGGGCCCAACCAAGAGACCCAGTACTTC
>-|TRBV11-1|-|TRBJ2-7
CASSSSGRHTYEQYF
TGTGCCAGCAGCTCCAGCGGCCGACATACCTACGAGCAGTACTTC
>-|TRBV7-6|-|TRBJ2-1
CASTSLGIYNEQFF
TGTGCCAGCACCTCTCTAGGTATCTACAATGAGCAGTTCTTC
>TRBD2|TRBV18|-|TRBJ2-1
CASSPGGLAGAEQFF
TGTGCCAGCTCACCAGGAGGACTAGCGGGCGCTGAGCAGTTCTTC
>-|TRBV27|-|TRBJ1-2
CASSLSLDTLVGYTF
TGTGCCAGCAGTTTAAGTCTCGATACCCTGGTTGGCTACACCTTC
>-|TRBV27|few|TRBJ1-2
CASSSGAGYTF
TGTGCCAGCAGTTCTGGTGCTGGCTACACCTTC
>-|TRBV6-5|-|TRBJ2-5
CASRTSGETQYF
TGTGCCAGCAGGACATCAGGAGAGACCCAGTACTTC
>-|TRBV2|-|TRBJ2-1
CASSGTGRGDEQFF
TGTGCCAGCAGTGGTACGGGACGAGGGGATGAGCAGTTCTTC
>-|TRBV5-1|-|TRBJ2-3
CASSLGGDNTQYF
TGCGCCAGCAGCTTGGGGGGAGATAATACGCAGTATTTT
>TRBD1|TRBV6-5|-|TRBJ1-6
CASSYSTGRPPLHF
TGTGCCAGCAGTTACTCGACAGGGAGGCCACCCCTCCACTTT
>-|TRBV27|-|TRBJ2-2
CASSSGPGSGELFF
TGTGCCAGCAGTTCCGGCCCGGGGAGCGGGGAGCTGTTTTTT
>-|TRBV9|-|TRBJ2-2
CASSVPRSTGELFF
TGTGCCAGCAGCGTCCCTAGAAGCACCGGGGAGCTGTTTTTT
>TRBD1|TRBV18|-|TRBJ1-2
CASSPRTGLDNYGYTF
TGTGCCAGCTCACCGCGGACAGGGCTTGATAACTATGGCTACACCTTC
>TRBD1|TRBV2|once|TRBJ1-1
CASRGTGGASATEAFF
TGTGCCAGCAGGGGGACAGGGGGCGCGAGTGCCACTGAAGCTTTCTTT
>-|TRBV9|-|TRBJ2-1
CASIHEGSYNEQFF
TGTGCCAGCATCCATGAGGGGTCCTACAATGAGCAGTTCTTC
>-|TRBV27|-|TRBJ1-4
CASSLFFRSNEKLFF
TGTGCCAGCAGTTTATTTTTTCGGAGTAATGAAAAACTGTTTTTT
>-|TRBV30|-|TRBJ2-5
CAWSRRETQYF
TGTGCCTGGAGTAGGCGAGAGACCCAGTACTTC
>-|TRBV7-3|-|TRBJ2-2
CASSFSGTGELFF
TGTGCCAGCAGCTTTAGTGGGACCGGGGAGCTGTTTTTT
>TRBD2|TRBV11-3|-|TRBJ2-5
CASSSGLAGPQETQYF
TGTGCCAGCAGCTCGGGACTAGCGGGCCCCCAAGAGACCCAGTACTTC
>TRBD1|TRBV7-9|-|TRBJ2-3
CASSPGTGGPTATDTQYF
TGTGCCAGCAGCCCCGGGACAGGGGGCCCGACTGCTACAGATACGCAGTATTTT
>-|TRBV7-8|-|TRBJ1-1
CASSLLVNTEAFF
TGTGCCAGCAGCTTATTGGTTAACACTGAAGCTTTCTTT
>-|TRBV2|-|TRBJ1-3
CASSTRTAISGNTIYF
TGTGCCAGCAGTACCCGGACAGCCATCTCTGGAAACACCATATATTTT
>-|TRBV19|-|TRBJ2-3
CATRDFTSSTDTQYF
TGTGCCACCCGGGACTTTACGTCTAGCACAGATACGCAGTATTTT